This T cell receptor beta chain came from a study of OX40 agonist ivuxolimab in advanced cancers. The protocol was immunoSEQ multiplex PCR, while the TCRdb copy is restricted to in-frame clones and leaves out a portion. The sample lists 87,000 or so clones, about 85% occurring once. This TCR was sampled from an adult with an advanced solid tumor such as melanoma, head and neck, liver or kidney cancer. Material: CD4+ or CD8+ T cells sorted from blood, obtained in a trial of the OX40 agonist ivuxolimab.

The CDR3 DNA reads as TGCGCCAGCAGGGGAGATCCGGGAGTCACTGAAGCTTTCTTT. Translation gives CASRGDPGVTEAFF. The chain uses TRBV4-1 and TRBJ1-1; D is unresolved. Germline V CDR1 and CDR2: MGHRA, YSYEKL. CDR3 length equals 14 residues. The V gene lost 6 bases and the J gene lost 4 bases, with 15 bases spanning the gap.